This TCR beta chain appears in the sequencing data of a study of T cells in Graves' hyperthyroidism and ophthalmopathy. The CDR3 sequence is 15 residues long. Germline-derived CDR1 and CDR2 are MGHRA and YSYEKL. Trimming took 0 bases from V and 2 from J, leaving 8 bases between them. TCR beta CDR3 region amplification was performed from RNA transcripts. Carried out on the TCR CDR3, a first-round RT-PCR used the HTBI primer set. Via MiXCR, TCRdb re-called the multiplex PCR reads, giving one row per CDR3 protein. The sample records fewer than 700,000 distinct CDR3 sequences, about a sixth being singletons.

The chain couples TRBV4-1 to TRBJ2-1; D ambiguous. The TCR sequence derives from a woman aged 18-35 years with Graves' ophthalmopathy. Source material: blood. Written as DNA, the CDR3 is TGCGCCAGCAGCCAAGAAAACAGACCCTACAATGAGCAGTTCTTC. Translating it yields CASSQENRPYNEQFF.